The 24 T cell receptor beta chains given below trace back to one sample, sequenced in a study of CD8 T cells in Susac syndrome. With random hexamers, reverse transcription was performed on about 0.5 to 1 ug of RNA. Via MiXCR, TCRdb re-called the immunoSEQ multiplex PCR reads, giving one row per CDR3 protein. The table records over 350,000 distinct CDR3 sequences, 85% of them present only once. Sequenced sample: CD8+ T cells from PBMCs. These receptor sequences come from a human donor with multiple sclerosis.

The V and J genes are TRBV2 and TRBJ2-5; no clear D gene. The CDR3 is made up of 13 amino acids. Germline-derived CDR1 and CDR2 are SNHLY and FYNNEI. V lost 1 base and J 3 bases, leaving 6 bases between the germline ends. CDR3 DNA: TGTGCCAGCAGTGAAGAGGCAGAAGAGACCCAGTACTTC. Protein product: CASSEEAEETQYF.

This chain joins TRBV27 and TRBJ2-5; 8 bases line up with TRBD2. The CDR3 covers 17 residues. J lost 5 bases, V lost 2 bases, and 13 bases had no gene match. Germline V lookup: CDR1 MNHEY, CDR2 SMNVEV (reference sequence). The CDR3 spells CASSLALGSGSPETQYF. CDR3 bases: TGTGCCAGCAGTTTAGCGCTGGGGAGCGGGAGCCCCGAGACCCAGTACTTC.

The chain joins TRBV12-5 to TRBJ2-7, with a possible D match to TRBD1 (6 bases). The CDR3 has 15 amino acids. Germline loops: CDR1 LGHNT, CDR2 FRNRAP. The V end was cut by 2 bases, the J end by 0 bases, with 11 bases between. The DNA of the CDR3 is TGTGCTAGTGGTTTGACCCTGGACAGCTCCTACGAGCAGTACTTC. It codes for CASGLTLDSSYEQYF.

The DNA for the CDR3 is TGCGCCAGCAGGGAAGATCGGGCGGGAGGGTACAATGAGCAGTTCTTC. This codes for CASREDRAGGYNEQFF. The V call is TRBV4-1, the J call TRBJ2-1; 9 positions agree with TRBD2. V dropped 6 bases and J dropped 4; count of bases not matched to a gene: 10. The germline V gene encodes CDR1 MGHRA and CDR2 YSYEKL. The CDR3 covers 16 residues.

V is TRBV5-1 and J is TRBJ1-3; a weak D match, TRBD1 (5 bases). Germline loops: CDR1 SGHRS, CDR2 YFSETQ. V gave up 4 bases and J gave up 4 bases, with 15 bases separating them. This CDR3 region has 15 residues. CDR3 in amino acids: CASSPGTGTGNTIYF. The DNA of the CDR3 is TGCGCCAGCAGCCCCGGGACTGGCACAGGAAACACCATATATTTT.

V and J are TRBV3-1 and TRBJ2-1; D possibly corresponds to TRBD1 (6 bases). V lost 3 bases and J lost 5, with 14 bases in between. Germline V lookup: CDR1 LGHDT, CDR2 YNNKEL (reference sequence). The CDR3 consists of 15 residues. CDR3 in DNA: TGTGCCAGCAGCCATCCCCAGGGGTCAGACAATGAGCAGTTCTTC. This translates into CASSHPQGSDNEQFF.

On this clonotype: Just one base apart from a much larger clone, this may be a read error. The rearrangement joins TRBV9 to TRBJ2-3, with D unclear. The V gene's germline CDR1 is SGDLS and CDR2 YYNGEE. V was clipped by 4 bases and J by 4 bases, with 4 bases between them. The CDR3 loop spans 11 amino acids. DNA for the CDR3: TGTGCCAGCAGCAACGCAGATACGCAGTATTTT. Protein product: CASSNADTQYF.

This clonotype came up a few times. The chain recombines TRBV11-2 with TRBJ2-5, with D unclear. The CDR3 is 12 residues long. Per germline, CDR1 SGHAT and CDR2 FQNNGV. The germline V and J ends were trimmed by 4 bases and 7 bases, with 10 bases remaining between them. The CDR3 region has the DNA TGTGCCAGCAGCTCGGCGGTTGGGACCCAGTACTTC. Its translation is CASSSAVGTQYF.

This clonotype appeared a few times. V usage is TRBV6-5 and J usage is TRBJ2-6; D might be TRBD1 or TRBD2, each matching 5 bases. The germline V and J ends were trimmed by 2 bases and 2 bases, with 7 bases remaining between them. In germline, CDR1 is MNHEY, CDR2 SVGAGI. This CDR3 region has 15 residues. The DNA of the CDR3 is TGTGCCAGCAGTTACGAGGGGACTGGGGCCAACGTCCTGACTTTC. Translated: CASSYEGTGANVLTF.

The chain has TRBV11-2 and TRBJ2-5, with a tentative D call TRBD2 (5 bases). Trimming removed 0 bases at V and 9 bases at J, with 17 bases between. The CDR3 contains 15 residues. CDR1 is SGHAT and CDR2 is FQNNGV in the germline V gene. Here the CDR3 reads CASSLDLRRIGAQYF. Written as DNA, the CDR3 is TGTGCCAGCAGCTTAGATCTACGACGGATCGGGGCCCAGTACTTC. Filled out from reference TRBV11-2 and TRBJ2-5, the complete variable domain reads EAGVAQSPRYKIIEKRQSVAFWCNPISGHATLYWYQQILGQGPKLLIQFQNNGVVDDSQLPKDRFSAERLKGVDSTLKIQPAKLEDSAVYLCASSLDLRRIGAQYFGPGTRLLVL.

The gene calls are TRBV5-1 and TRBJ2-7, with 9 bases identical to TRBD1. The germline V gene encodes CDR1 SGHRS and CDR2 YFSETQ. V trimming: 3 bases; J trimming: 5 bases; junction bases outside the gene matches: 6. There are 14 residues in the CDR3. CDR3 loop: CASSWDRARNEQYF. The CDR3, as DNA: TGCGCCAGCAGCTGGGACAGGGCAAGGAACGAGCAGTACTTC.

The chain combines TRBV15 with TRBJ2-7, with a tentative D call TRBD1 (5 bases). This CDR3 contains 16 residues. Deletions cut 1 base from V and 4 bases from J, with 17 bases between. The germline V gene has CDR1 LNHNV and CDR2 YYDKDF (reference sequence). Here the CDR3 DNA reads TGTGCCACCAGCAGAGCCAAGGGGATGATCGTTTACGAGCAGTACTTC. Translation gives CATSRAKGMIVYEQYF. The whole variable domain, filled in from reference TRBV15 and TRBJ2-7, reads DAMVIQNPRYQVTQFGKPVTLSCSQTLNHNVMYWYQQKSSQAPKLLFHYYDKDFNNEADTPDNFQSRRPNTSFCFLDIRSPGLGDTAMYLCATSRAKGMIVYEQYFGPGTRLTVT.

The gene calls are TRBV27 and TRBJ2-1; the D is unclear. V lost 10 bases and J 8 bases, leaving 21 bases between the germline ends. The CDR3 runs to 14 residues. Germline CDR1 MNHEY, CDR2 SMNVEV (reference sequence). The CDR3 DNA reads TGTGCCACCACAACCCCGGCGCGGACGGATGAGCAGTTCTTC. It translates to CATTTPARTDEQFF.

The chain joins TRBV20-1 to TRBJ1-2, with 7 bases fitting TRBD1. The CDR3 has 16 residues. V was pared by 1 base and J by 0 bases, with 8 bases of the junction left unmatched. Germline CDR1 and CDR2: DFQATT and SNEGSKA (reference sequence). The CDR3, as DNA: TGCAGTGCTAGAGGGCCAGGGGGTATTGCTAACTATGGCTACACCTTC. This gives the protein CSARGPGGIANYGYTF.

The gene calls are TRBV30 and TRBJ1-2; possibly TRBD1 for D (5 bases). The CDR3 runs to 14 residues. V gave up 3 bases and J gave up 7 bases, with 18 bases separating them. Germline CDR1 reads GTSNPN; CDR2 reads SVGIG (reference sequence). The CDR3 sequence is CAWSALGEGGGYTF. For the CDR3, the DNA is TGTGCCTGGAGCGCCCTAGGGGAGGGTGGTGGCTACACCTTC.

This clonotype was counted at least ten times. At one of its ends the junction is not consistent with the germline gene, which may arise from a read error. This CDR3 is CASSLGGNTGELFF. For the CDR3, the DNA is TGTGCCAGCAGCTTGGGGGGGAACACCGGGGAGCTGTTTTTT. This chain joins TRBV5-1 and TRBJ2-2; D might be TRBD2 (6 bases). The V gene's germline CDR1 is SGHRS and CDR2 YFSETQ. The CDR3 runs 14 residues.

The genes are TRBV2 and TRBJ2-3, with 11 bases matching TRBD1. CDR1 and CDR2 from the germline V gene are SNHLY and FYNNEI. Unmatched junction bases numbered 10, after V lost 6 bases and J lost 5 bases. The CDR3 runs 16 residues. The chain's CDR3 is CASREVGQGAGDTQYF. For the CDR3, the DNA is TGTGCCAGCAGGGAGGTTGGACAGGGGGCCGGAGATACGCAGTATTTT.

CDR3 in DNA: TGTGCCAGCAGCCGTGGCGTTGCAGAGGAGATGAACACTGAAGCTTTCTTT. The encoded protein is CASSRGVAEEMNTEAFF. The chain is built from TRBV5-4 and TRBJ1-1; D unresolved. Germline V gene lookup returns CDR1 SGHNT and CDR2 YYREEE (reference sequence). CDR3 size: 17 residues. V lost 4 bases to trimming and J lost 0 bases, with 19 bases between them.

The chain joins TRBV28 to TRBJ2-3; 7 bases line up with TRBD2. This CDR3 has 14 amino acids. Germline V CDR1 and CDR2: MDHEN, SYDVKM. V lost 5 bases to trimming and J lost 5 bases; unmatched junction nucleotides: 7. The CDR3 reads CASSPGRVEDTQYF. CDR3 coding DNA: TGTGCCAGCAGTCCAGGGAGGGTGGAAGATACGCAGTATTTT.

The chain carries TRBV6-5 and TRBJ2-1; 7 bases match TRBD2. The CDR3 spans 13 residues. Germline V gene lookup returns CDR1 MNHEY and CDR2 SVGAGI. Losses at the gene ends were 6 bases for V and 6 bases for J; bases not matched to a gene: 5. The CDR3 sequence: CASRAGVFNEQFF. CDR3 DNA sequence: TGTGCCAGCAGGGCGGGGGTGTTCAATGAGCAGTTCTTC.

The CDR3 sequence: CASSLTPGHYEQYF. DNA for the CDR3: TGTGCCAGCAGTTTAACCCCGGGCCACTACGAGCAGTACTTC. The rearrangement uses TRBV27 and TRBJ2-7; the D is unclear. Germline assignment: CDR1 MNHEY and CDR2 SMNVEV (reference sequence). CDR3 length: 14 residues. Trimming cost V 2 bases and J 3 bases, with 11 bases left between them.

The rearrangement joins TRBV3-1 to TRBJ1-6; a weak D match, TRBD1 (6 bases). This CDR3 region has 16 residues. The germline V and J ends were trimmed by 0 bases and 8 bases, with 14 bases remaining between them. Germline values: CDR1 LGHDT, CDR2 YNNKEL (reference sequence). The CDR3 sequence: CASSQDTGSPYSPLHF. Here the CDR3 DNA reads TGTGCCAGCAGCCAAGACACAGGGTCCCCCTATTCACCCCTCCACTTT.

This clonotype was counted once. The V gene is TRBV2, the J gene TRBJ2-1, with 10 bases matching TRBD1. Per germline, CDR1 SNHLY and CDR2 FYNNEI. The CDR3 length is 15 residues. Trimming at V came to 4 bases and at J to 4 bases, leaving 4 bases not matched to a gene. CDR3 nucleotides: TGTGCCAGCAGTGGTGGACAGGGGGTATACAATGAGCAGTTCTTC. It yields the protein CASSGGQGVYNEQFF.

This chain links TRBV6-1 with TRBJ2-7, with 10 nucleotides matching TRBD2. V lost 8 bases and J lost 4; bases outside the gene matches: 5. The CDR3 has 13 amino acids. CDR1 is MNHNS, CDR2 SASEGT, per germline. CDR3 in DNA: TGTGCCAGCCCGGGACTAGCGTTATACGAGCAGTACTTC. Translation gives CASPGLALYEQYF.